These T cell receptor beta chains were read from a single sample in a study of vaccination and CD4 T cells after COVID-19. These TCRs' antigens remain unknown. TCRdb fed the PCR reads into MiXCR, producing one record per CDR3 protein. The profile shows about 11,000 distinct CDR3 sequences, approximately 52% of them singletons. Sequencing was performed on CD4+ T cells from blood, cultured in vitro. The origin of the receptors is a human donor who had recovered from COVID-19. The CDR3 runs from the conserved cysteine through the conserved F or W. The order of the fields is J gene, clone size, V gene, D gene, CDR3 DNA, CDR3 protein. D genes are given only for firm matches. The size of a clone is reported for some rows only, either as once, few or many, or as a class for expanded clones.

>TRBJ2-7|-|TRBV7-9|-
TGTGCCAGCAGCTTTATCCAGGGCAGCTACGAGCAGTACTTC
CASSFIQGSYEQYF
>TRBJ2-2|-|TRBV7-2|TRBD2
TGTGCCAGCAGCCTGCTGGGGACTAGCGGGAGTTACTCCGGGGAGCTGTTTTTT
CASSLLGTSGSYSGELFF
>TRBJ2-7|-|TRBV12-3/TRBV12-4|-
TGTGCCAGCAGTTTAGCTAGCGGCTACGAGCAGTACTTC
CASSLASGYEQYF
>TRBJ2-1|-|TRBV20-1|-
TGCAGTGCTCAGCCCGGGACTGGGAGCAATGAGCAGTTCTTC
CSAQPGTGSNEQFF
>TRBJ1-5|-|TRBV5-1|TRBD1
TGCGCCAGCAGCCTCGACAGGGGAGAGCCCCAGCATTTT
CASSLDRGEPQHF
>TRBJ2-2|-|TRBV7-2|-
TGTGCCAGCAGCTTAAACAGGGCCGGGGAGCTGTTTTTT
CASSLNRAGELFF
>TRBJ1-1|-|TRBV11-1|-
TGTGCCAGCAGCTTACTCCAGAGTAGGTGGAACACTGAAGCTTTCTTT
CASSLLQSRWNTEAFF
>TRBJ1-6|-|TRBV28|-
TGTGCCAGCAGGGTCAGGAGGAGCGGAGGCGCACCCCTCCACTTT
CASRVRRSGGAPLHF
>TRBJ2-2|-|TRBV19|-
TGTGCCCCATGGGGGCAGATTTACACCGGGGAGCTGTTTTTT
CAPWGQIYTGELFF
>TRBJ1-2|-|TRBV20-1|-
TGCAGTGCTAGGACCTTGCCTTATGGCTACACCTTC
CSARTLPYGYTF
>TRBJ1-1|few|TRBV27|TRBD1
TGTGCCAGCAGCCCCATTTACAGGGGGCCTGCTGAAGCTTTCTTT
CASSPIYRGPAEAFF
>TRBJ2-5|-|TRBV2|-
TGTGCCAGCAGTGAAACTGGCGCGGGTCCGGAGACCCAGTACTTC
CASSETGAGPETQYF
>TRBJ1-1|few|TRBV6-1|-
TGTGCCAGCAGGCCCGACAGGACTAAAGCTTTCTTT
CASRPDRTKAFF
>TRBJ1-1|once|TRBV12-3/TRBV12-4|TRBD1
TGTGCCAGCAGTTTTGCAGGGGGGACTGAAGCTTTCTTT
CASSFAGGTEAFF
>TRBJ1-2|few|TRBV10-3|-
TGTGCCATCAGTGAGCGGGGGATAAACTATGGCTACACCTTC
CAISERGINYGYTF
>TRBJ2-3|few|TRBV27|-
TGTGCCAACCGGAAGCGTACGCAGTATTTT
CANRKRTQYF
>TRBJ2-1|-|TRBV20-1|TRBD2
TGCAGTGCTAGGGGGGGACTAGCGGGATTTGTCTACAATGAGCAGTTCTTC
CSARGGLAGFVYNEQFF
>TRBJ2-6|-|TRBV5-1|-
TGCGCCAGCAGCTTGGCGGACAGTTTTCCAACTCTCTCTGGGGCCAACGTCCTGACTTTC
CASSLADSFPTLSGANVLTF
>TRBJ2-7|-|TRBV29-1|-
TGCAGCGTCGCCCGGGACGGAATCTACGAGCAGTACTTC
CSVARDGIYEQYF
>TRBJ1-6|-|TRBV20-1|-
TGCAGTGCTAGCTGGGGTCGCCAGGGGTCACCCCTCCACTTT
CSASWGRQGSPLHF
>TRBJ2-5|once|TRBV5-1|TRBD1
TGCGCCAGCAGCGGTGACAGGGCCCAAGAGACCCAGTACTTC
CASSGDRAQETQYF
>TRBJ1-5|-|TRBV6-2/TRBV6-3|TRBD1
TGTGCCAGCAGTATACAGGGGAGCAATCAGCCCCAGCATTTT
CASSIQGSNQPQHF
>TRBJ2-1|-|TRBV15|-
TGTGCCACCAGCCCCCGGACCACCCAGATGCAGTTCTTC
CATSPRTTQMQFF
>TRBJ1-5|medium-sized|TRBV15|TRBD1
TGTGCCACCAGCAGAGATCCAGGACAGGGAGGTCAGCCCCAGCATTTT
CATSRDPGQGGQPQHF
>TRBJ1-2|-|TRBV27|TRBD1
TGTGCCAGCAGTTTAAAGAGGGACAGGGTTGGCTACACCTTC
CASSLKRDRVGYTF
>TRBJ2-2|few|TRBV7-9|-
TGTGCCAGCAGCAAAGATTCAAGAGGGTGGGAGCTGTTTTTT
CASSKDSRGWELFF
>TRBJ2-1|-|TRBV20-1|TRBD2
TGCAGTGCTAGAGAGAGCGGGAGAAACGGTGAGCAGTTCTTC
CSARESGRNGEQFF
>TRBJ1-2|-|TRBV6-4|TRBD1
TGTGCCAGCAGGCCTCCCGGCGGGACAGGGGGCTATGGCTACACCTTC
CASRPPGGTGGYGYTF
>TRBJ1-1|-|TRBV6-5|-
TGTGCCAGCAGTTTCGGGGGAACTGAAGCTTTCTTT
CASSFGGTEAFF
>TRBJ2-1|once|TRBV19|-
TGTGCCAGTAGTATGTTGAATGAGCAGTTCTTC
CASSMLNEQFF
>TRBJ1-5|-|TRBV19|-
TGTGCCAGTAGTATCGGACAAGTGATGGCGCGGCCCCAGCATTTT
CASSIGQVMARPQHF
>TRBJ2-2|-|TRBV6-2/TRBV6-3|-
TGTGCCACCTCCCGGGGAAGCGCACCCACCGGGGAGCTGTTTTTT
CATSRGSAPTGELFF
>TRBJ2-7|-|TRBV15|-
TGTGCCACCAGCAGAGAAGCCGTCGGCGGGCAGTACTTC
CATSREAVGGQYF
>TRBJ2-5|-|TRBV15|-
TGTGCCACCAGCAGAGATAAGAGGGACTCGGAGACCCAGTACTTC
CATSRDKRDSETQYF
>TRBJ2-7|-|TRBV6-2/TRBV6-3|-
TGTGCCAGCAGTCAGAACCCGACGGATTCCTACGAGCAGTACTTC
CASSQNPTDSYEQYF
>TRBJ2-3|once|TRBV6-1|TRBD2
TGTGCCAGCAGTGAAATAGCGGGACCGGGCACAGATACGCAGTATTTT
CASSEIAGPGTDTQYF
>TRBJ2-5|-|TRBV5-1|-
TGCGCCAGCAGCTTGACGGAGAGGGGGGGGGAGACCCAGTACTTC
CASSLTERGGETQYF
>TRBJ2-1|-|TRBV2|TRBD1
TGTGCCAGCAGCGGGGGACAGGGGGCAAGTCTCTCCTACAATGAGCAGTTCTTC
CASSGGQGASLSYNEQFF
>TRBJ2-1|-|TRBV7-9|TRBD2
TGTGCCAGCAGTCCCCCCATCATCCGGACTAGCGGGAGTTGGGATGAGCAGTTCTTC
CASSPPIIRTSGSWDEQFF
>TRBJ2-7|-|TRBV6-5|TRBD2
TGTGCCAGCAGTTACTCCTCGGGACTAGCGGGAGGGAACTACGAGCAGTACTTC
CASSYSSGLAGGNYEQYF
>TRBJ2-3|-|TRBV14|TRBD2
TGTGCCAGCAGCCAACGCGGGAGTGGGACAGATACGCAGTATTTT
CASSQRGSGTDTQYF
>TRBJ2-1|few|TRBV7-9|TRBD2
TGTGCCAGCAGCTTCCCGGGAGGTAGCGGGAGGTATGAGCAGTTCTTC
CASSFPGGSGRYEQFF